What follows are 17 T cell receptor beta chains derived from one specimen sequenced in a study of T cell responses to AZD1222 COVID-19 vaccine (dated by TCRdb to the early 2020s). Per the publication, the time point label means: baseline before first vaccination. Library generation was performed with the immunoSEQ multiplex PCR assay. As stored in TCRdb, this immuneACCESS dataset retains in-frame rearrangements with V and J assigned. A fraction of the clones does not appear; measured against another copy, unresolved V genes explain less than half of the discrepancy, and the remainder lacks a known reason. The sample contains about 180,000 clones, around 90% of them found a single time. Jointly, the top ten make up approximately 1.6% of the sample. The sample in question was peripheral blood, obtained on day 0 of AZD1222 vaccination. These receptors all stem from an adult in good health.

Here the CDR3 DNA reads TGTGCCACCAGTGATGCCCTCCCCGGCGGGAGGGCCTGGGATACGCAGTATTTT. As protein: CATSDALPGGRAWDTQYF. The chain uses TRBV24-1 and TRBJ2-3, with TRBD2 matching over 9 bases. The CDR3 consists of 18 residues. Germline CDR1 is KGHDR and CDR2 is SFDVKD. Losses at the gene ends were 3 bases for V and 6 bases for J; bases not matched to a gene: 15.

The chain carries TRBV19 and TRBJ2-1; a possible D gene is TRBD2 (6 bases). CDR1 and CDR2 (germline): LNHDA, SQIVND (reference sequence). V lost 6 bases to trimming and J lost 0 bases, with 9 bases between them. The CDR3 contains 14 residues. The CDR3 sequence: CASRAGSSYNEQFF. Written as DNA, the CDR3 is TGTGCCAGTAGGGCGGGGAGCTCCTACAATGAGCAGTTCTTC.

V usage is TRBV2 and J usage is TRBJ1-2; a weak D match, TRBD1 (5 bases). Looked up from germline, CDR1 is SNHLY and CDR2 is FYNNEI. The CDR3 consists of 13 residues. V lost 0 bases and J 7 bases, leaving 9 bases between the germline ends. CDR3 sequence (DNA): TGTGCCAGCAGTGAAGCGGGGCAAGGTGGCTACACCTTC. Protein product: CASSEAGQGGYTF.

As to this clone: The identical CDR3 is also encoded by other nucleotide sequences in the sample. This chain joins TRBV19 and TRBJ2-7; 7 bases map to TRBD1. Unmatched junction bases numbered 9, after V lost 7 bases and J lost 0 bases. In germline, CDR1 is LNHDA, CDR2 SQIVND (reference sequence). This CDR3 contains 15 residues. In nucleotides, the CDR3 is TGTGCCAGTACCCCCGGGCAGGGGGACTCCTACGAGCAGTACTTC. Translating gives CASTPGQGDSYEQYF.

CDR3 loop: CASRPQGANSPLHF. CDR3 DNA sequence: TGTGCCAGCAGGCCACAGGGGGCTAATTCACCCCTCCACTTT. The genes are TRBV6-5 and TRBJ1-6, with TRBD1 matching over 9 bases. The CDR3 has 14 residues. The J segment lost 6 bases and the V segment lost 6 bases, leaving 3 bases of the junction unmatched. The germline gives CDR1 MNHEY, CDR2 SVGAGI.

The DNA for the CDR3 is TGTGCCAGCAGCCAAGGGAATAGCGGGGGACAAGAGACCCAGTACTTC. Translating gives CASSQGNSGGQETQYF. The V and J genes are TRBV14 and TRBJ2-5; 9 nucleotides align to TRBD2. The germline V gene has CDR1 SGHDN and CDR2 FVKESK. The CDR3 runs 16 residues. V lost 1 base, J lost 2 bases, and 5 bases stayed unmatched.

The chain is built from TRBV9 and TRBJ1-3; D is unresolved. The CDR3 spans 15 residues. Germline V lookup: CDR1 SGDLS, CDR2 YYNGEE. V shed 0 bases and J shed 0 bases, with 7 bases lying between them. The chain's CDR3 is CASSVAAGSGNTIYF. The CDR3 DNA sequence: TGTGCCAGCAGCGTAGCAGCTGGCTCTGGAAACACCATATATTTT. Looking up the rest from reference TRBV9 and TRBJ1-3 gives the full variable domain: DSGVTQTPKHLITATGQRVTLRCSPRSGDLSVYWYQQSLDQGLQFLIQYYNGEERAKGNILERFSAQQFPDLHSELNLSSLELGDSALYFCASSVAAGSGNTIYFGEGSWLTVV.

This clone was recorded once. V is TRBV6-2 or TRBV6-3 and J is TRBJ1-4, with TRBD1 matching over 8 bases. Germline V gene sequence: CDR1 MNHEY, CDR2 SVGEGT. The J segment lost 7 bases and the V segment lost 2 bases, leaving 6 bases of the junction unmatched. The CDR3 has 15 residues. The CDR3 here is CASSYRQQGGEKLFF. The CDR3 region has the DNA TGTGCCAGCAGTTACCGGCAACAGGGGGGTGAAAAACTGTTTTTT.

The gene calls are TRBV6-2 or TRBV6-3 and TRBJ1-2, with TRBD1 as a possible D gene (5 bases). The germline V and J ends were trimmed by 0 bases and 6 bases, with 14 bases remaining between them. From germline, CDR1 is MNHEY and CDR2 SVGEGT. CDR3 size: 15 residues. DNA of the CDR3: TGTGCCAGCAGTTACTCGTGGCAGGGCCTAGATGGCTACACCTTC. The encoded protein is CASSYSWQGLDGYTF.

This chain joins TRBV2 and TRBJ1-5, with D uncertain. Trimming cost V 5 bases and J 10 bases, with 9 bases left between them. This CDR3 has 11 residues. Germline loops: CDR1 SNHLY, CDR2 FYNNEI. CDR3 coding DNA: TGTGCCAGCAGTTCCGGCCAACCCCAGCATTTT. Translated: CASSSGQPQHF.

Regarding this clone: The same CDR3 also results from other DNA sequences found in this sample. The CDR3 DNA reads as TGTGCCAGCAGTTCAGGCACCGGGGAGCTGTTTTTT. Its protein is CASSSGTGELFF. The V call is TRBV6-5, the J call TRBJ2-2; D is unclear. The germline V and J ends were trimmed by 4 bases and 4 bases, with 4 bases remaining between them. The CDR3 is 12 residues long. Germline assignment: CDR1 MNHEY and CDR2 SVGAGI.

The chain carries TRBV24-1 and TRBJ2-5, with D possibly matching TRBD1 (6 bases). The CDR3 consists of 14 residues. V dropped 4 bases and J dropped 5 bases, with 13 bases sitting between them. The germline gives CDR1 KGHDR, CDR2 SFDVKD. For the CDR3, the DNA is TGTGCCACCAGTGACGGACCGAGGGGGGAGACCCAGTACTTC. The encoded protein is CATSDGPRGETQYF.

This rearrangement joins TRBV28 to TRBJ1-2, with TRBD1 as a possible D gene (5 bases). The V and J ends lost 7 bases and 0 bases respectively, with 9 bases between them. The CDR3 consists of 13 residues. Germline V lookup: CDR1 MDHEN, CDR2 SYDVKM. The CDR3 DNA sequence: TGTGCCAGCATGGGGGTTGCTAACTATGGCTACACCTTC. This gives the protein CASMGVANYGYTF.

This chain uses TRBV9 with TRBJ2-1; D not resolved. Trimming stripped 0 bases from V and 10 bases from J, with 5 bases between. The germline V gene encodes CDR1 SGDLS and CDR2 YYNGEE. The CDR3 runs 11 residues. The CDR3 loop is CASSVEQEQFF. In DNA form, the CDR3 reads TGTGCCAGCAGCGTAGAACAGGAGCAGTTCTTC. Variable domain in full (rest from reference TRBV9 and TRBJ2-1): DSGVTQTPKHLITATGQRVTLRCSPRSGDLSVYWYQQSLDQGLQFLIQYYNGEERAKGNILERFSAQQFPDLHSELNLSSLELGDSALYFCASSVEQEQFFGPGTRLTVL.

The chain employs TRBV19 and TRBJ1-4; the D is unclear. V was shortened by 6 bases and J by 7 bases, with 6 bases between the two germline ends. The CDR3 loop spans 11 amino acids. Germline CDR1 LNHDA, CDR2 SQIVND (reference sequence). The chain's CDR3 is CASRWGEKLFF. The CDR3, as DNA: TGTGCCAGTAGGTGGGGTGAAAAACTGTTTTTT.

This clone was found a few times. This chain links TRBV2 with TRBJ1-1, with D tentatively TRBD1 (5 bases). The CDR3 is made up of 13 amino acids. Looked up from germline, CDR1 is SNHLY and CDR2 is FYNNEI. V lost 3 bases and J 11 bases, leaving 16 bases between the germline ends. In DNA form, the CDR3 reads TGTGCCAGCAGTGAGGGGGGGTCGGGGAGTGCTTTCTTT. Its translation is CASSEGGSGSAFF.

V usage is TRBV24-1 and J usage is TRBJ2-5, with D perhaps matching TRBD1 or TRBD2 (6 bases each). In germline, CDR1 is KGHDR, CDR2 SFDVKD. This CDR3 spans 14 amino acids. V was clipped by 1 base and J by 4 bases, with 9 bases between them. CDR3: CATSDFGGGETQYF. CDR3 DNA: TGTGCCACCAGTGATTTTGGAGGGGGAGAGACCCAGTACTTC.